Listed here is a single TCR beta chain. Its target is unknown. The data stem from a study of cytomegalovirus exposure and HLA in healthy donors. From germline, CDR1 is MGHRA and CDR2 YSYEKL. The CDR3 runs 14 residues. V was clipped by 2 bases and J by 4 bases, with 12 bases between them. The PCR ran on 60 Vbeta and 13 Jbeta primers. The method was immunoSEQ multiplex PCR; TCRdb's version includes in-frame clones alone and lacks a portion of them. The sample holds about 130,000 clones, less than 90% seen once. Notes on the study in general: Earlier analysis found most TCR beta V segments productive about 87% or about 30% of the time.

The sequenced sample consisted of PBMCs. This TCR came from a young man in good health and CMV-seropositive. The chain uses TRBV4-1 and TRBJ2-7; D call uncertain. In DNA form, the CDR3 reads TGCGCCAGCAGCCAACCCCTGGAGAGTTACGAGCAGTACTTC. Translation: CASSQPLESYEQYF.